This T cell receptor beta chain came from a study of CD8+CD57+ T cells in acquired aplastic anemia. Across the study: Sorted CD4+ and CD8+ cells yielded DNA averaging approximately 3 ug. Reads per healthy sample averaged around 9.9 million (CD4+) and fewer than 13 million (CD8+).

Genomic DNA was employed as the template in profiling TCR beta VDJ and CDR3. TCRdb ran MiXCR on the reads and lists one entry per CDR3 protein. The sample yields under 250,000 distinct CDR3 sequences, about 37% seen once. This clonotype was observed a few times. Looked up from germline, CDR1 is MNHNS and CDR2 is SASEGT. This CDR3 has 14 residues. V shed 7 bases and J shed 5 bases, with 17 bases lying between them. This receptor was taken from a human donor in good health, serving as a control. The V gene is TRBV6-1, the J gene TRBJ1-2; D is undetermined. Sequenced: sorted CD4+, CD8+, or CD8+CD57+ T cells (not recorded which) from PBMCs. The CDR3 protein is CASKGKQLLYGYTF. The CDR3 DNA reads as TGTGCCAGCAAGGGTAAACAGCTCCTATATGGCTACACCTTC.